The 14 T cell receptor beta chains reported below all come from one sample, sequenced in a study of blood T cell repertoires in COVID-19. Method: immunoSEQ multiplex PCR; TCRdb's copy keeps in-frame clones and lacks some. The sample lists fewer than 350,000 clones, more than 70% occurring once. The specimen was peripheral blood. Every receptor here comes from a woman aged 50 to 60 who had recovered from COVID-19.

The V gene is TRBV28, the J gene TRBJ2-5; TRBD1 matches at 7 bases. CDR3 length: 13 residues. Germline CDR1 and CDR2: MDHEN and SYDVKM. J lost 5 bases, V lost 10 bases, and 10 bases had no gene match. The CDR3 sequence: CATYTGAKETQYF. DNA for the CDR3: TGTGCCACTTACACAGGGGCCAAGGAGACCCAGTACTTC.

This clone showed up just once. The chain has TRBV28 and TRBJ2-7; 11 bases match TRBD1. This CDR3 spans 15 amino acids. V lost 5 bases, J lost 3 bases, and 6 bases stayed unmatched. CDR1 and CDR2 (germline): MDHEN, SYDVKM. The CDR3 DNA reads TGTGCCAGCAGTACCCACGGGACAGGGGGCTACGAGCAGTACTTC. This encodes CASSTHGTGGYEQYF.

The gene calls are TRBV7-8 and TRBJ2-5; D gene ambiguous. Per germline, CDR1 SGHVS and CDR2 FQNEAQ. The CDR3 spans 14 residues. Trimming removed 2 bases at V and 1 base at J, with 8 bases between. The CDR3: CASSLFVAQETQYF. The CDR3 DNA is TGTGCCAGCAGCTTATTTGTGGCCCAAGAGACCCAGTACTTC. Combining the CDR3 with reference TRBV7-8 and TRBJ2-5 gives the whole variable domain GAGVSQSPRYKVAKRGQDVALRCDPISGHVSLFWYQQALGQGPEFLTYFQNEAQLDKSGLPSDRFFAERPEGSVSTLKIQRTQQEDSAVYLCASSLFVAQETQYFGPGTRLLVL.

The gene calls are TRBV19 and TRBJ1-1; TRBD1 aligns across 8 bases. The CDR3 spans 16 residues. Trimming removed 3 bases from V and 5 bases from J; junction bases left unmatched: 11. Germline CDR1 reads LNHDA; CDR2 reads SQIVND (reference sequence). CDR3 coding DNA: TGTGCCAGTAGTATCTATTTCCAGGGGGCAAGGACTGAAGCTTTCTTT. This codes for CASSIYFQGARTEAFF.

The chain carries TRBV3-1 (or the pseudogene TRBV3-2) and TRBJ2-3; the match to TRBD1 covers 8 bases. This CDR3 is 15 amino acids long. Per germline, CDR1 LGHDT and CDR2 YNNKEL (reference sequence). V shed 0 bases, J shed 4 bases, and the junction held 3 bases outside the gene matches. DNA for the CDR3: TGTGCCAGCAGCCAAGACAGGGGGCGCGCAGATACGCAGTATTTT. Translation gives CASSQDRGRADTQYF.

This clone was observed a single time. The V call is TRBV18, the J call TRBJ2-7, with D maybe TRBD2 (5 bases). CDR1 and CDR2 (germline): KGHSH, LQKENI. Trimming removed 4 bases from V and 3 bases from J, with 13 bases in between. The CDR3 consists of 14 residues. The DNA of the CDR3 is TGTGCCAGCTCACGGGTAGCGACTAACTACGAGCAGTACTTC. Encoded protein: CASSRVATNYEQYF.

This chain's CDR3 is CASTTRDRGGTEAFF. The CDR3 DNA reads as TGTGCCAGTACCACGAGGGACAGGGGCGGGACTGAAGCTTTCTTT. The V and J genes are TRBV19 and TRBJ1-1; 10 bases are a match to TRBD1. This CDR3 is 15 amino acids long. J was trimmed by 5 bases and V by 7 bases; bases with no gene match: 10. Germline-derived CDR1 and CDR2 are LNHDA and SQIVND (reference sequence). The full variable domain, rest sourced from reference TRBV19 and TRBJ1-1, is DGGITQSPKYLFRKEGQNVTLSCEQNLNHDAMYWYRQDPGQGLRLIYYSQIVNDFQKGDIAEGYSVSREKKESFPLTVTSAQKNPTAFYLCASTTRDRGGTEAFFGQGTRLTVV.

V is TRBV5-1 and J is TRBJ1-1; 10 bases map to TRBD1. Germline lookup yields CDR1 SGHRS and CDR2 YFSETQ. With 3 bases clipped from V and 4 bases from J, the junction kept 9 bases outside the gene matches. The CDR3 totals 16 residues. The CDR3 is CASSYSGTGVGTEAFF. As DNA, the CDR3 is TGCGCCAGCAGCTATTCCGGGACAGGGGTTGGCACTGAAGCTTTCTTT.

The chain links TRBV4-3 to TRBJ2-7; the match to TRBD2 covers 10 bases. The J call is in doubt because the DNA end fits TRBJ2-1 better. This CDR3 contains 13 residues. Germline assignment: CDR1 LGHNA and CDR2 YSLEER. CDR3 coding DNA: TGCGCCAGCAGCCGGGGGACTAGCGATGAGCAGTTCTTC. Protein: CASSRGTSDEQFF.

The V gene is TRBV7-2, the J gene TRBJ2-5; no reliable D call. Germline V gene sequence: CDR1 SGHTA, CDR2 FQGNSA. The CDR3 spans 13 residues. Trimming left V 1 base short and J 2 bases short, with 5 bases between. The CDR3: CASSLVRQETQYF. CDR3 nucleotide sequence: TGTGCCAGCAGCTTAGTCAGACAAGAGACCCAGTACTTC.

The rearrangement joins TRBV12-3 or TRBV12-4 to TRBJ2-7; 8 positions match TRBD1. This CDR3 spans 13 amino acids. After removal of 5 bases from V and 6 bases from J, the junction contained 6 bases not matched to a gene. The CDR3 bases are TGTGCCAGCAGTGGGAGACAGGGGATCGAGCAGTACTTC. Its protein product is CASSGRQGIEQYF.

The V and J genes are TRBV30 and TRBJ1-2, with TRBD1 identical over 8 bases. Per the germline V gene, CDR1 is GTSNPN and CDR2 is SVGIG (reference sequence). This CDR3 comprises 11 residues. V was pared by 4 bases and J by 8 bases, with 3 bases of the junction left unmatched. CDR3 bases: TGTGCCTGGAACAGGGGGAGCGGCTACACCTTC. Amino acid sequence: CAWNRGSGYTF.

This clone appeared a few times. CDR3 loop: CASSLAGGQGDEQYF. CDR3 DNA sequence: TGTGCCAGCAGCTTGGCCGGAGGACAGGGGGACGAGCAGTACTTC. The V and J genes are TRBV5-4 and TRBJ2-7, with 10 bases lining up with TRBD1. The CDR3 is 15 amino acids. Germline trimming cut 0 bases from V and 5 bases from J; bases unmatched to any gene: 5. CDR1 is SGHNT, CDR2 YYREEE, per germline (reference sequence).

The rearrangement joins TRBV6-4 to TRBJ1-6, with D maybe TRBD1 (6 bases). The CDR3 runs to 15 residues. With 0 bases removed from V and 5 bases from J, the gap between germline ends came to 8 bases. CDR1 and CDR2 from the germline V gene are MRHNA and SNTAGT. CDR3 bases: TGTGCCAGCAGTGACTCGGCAGGGGATAATTCACCCCTCCACTTT. It translates to CASSDSAGDNSPLHF.